This entry lists 27 T cell receptor beta chains sequenced from one sample in a study of identical twins. TCRdb recomputed calls from the 5' RACE reads with MiXCR, one row per CDR3 protein. The profile shows fewer than 500,000 distinct CDR3 sequences, roughly 24% of them singletons. Separately, the same data were catalogued under a study of T cells expressing NK-cell markers.

Specimen: CD4+ T cells sorted from blood. These receptors were obtained from a young woman in good health.

There are many counts of this clonotype. This chain uses TRBV29-1 with TRBJ2-1, with 7 bases aligning to TRBD2. The CDR3 contains 13 residues. V was pared by 5 bases and J by 8 bases, with 9 bases of the junction left unmatched. Germline V gene lookup returns CDR1 SQVTM and CDR2 ANQGSEA. This CDR3 is CSVLRTRGDEQFF. The CDR3 DNA reads as TGCAGCGTTCTTCGGACTAGAGGCGATGAGCAGTTCTTC.

This clonotype was found a few times. The chain couples TRBV20-1 to TRBJ2-6; D might be TRBD1 (6 bases). Trimming took 0 bases from V and 4 from J, leaving 13 bases between them. Per the germline V gene, CDR1 is DFQATT and CDR2 is SNEGSKA (reference sequence). This CDR3 spans 16 amino acids. The CDR3, as DNA: TGCAGTGCTAGAGATGATAGGGGGAACGGGGCCAACGTCCTGACTTTC. Encoded protein: CSARDDRGNGANVLTF.

The chain has TRBV7-9 and TRBJ2-1; D is unresolved. Germline V lookup: CDR1 SEHNR, CDR2 FQNEAQ (reference sequence). This CDR3 is built from 14 residues. V was cut by 5 bases and J by 4 bases, with 12 bases left in between. The CDR3 DNA reads TGTGCCAGCAGCCTCCCTGCCTTTTACAATGAGCAGTTCTTC. Translated: CASSLPAFYNEQFF.

With regard to this clonotype: Germline is not matched at one junction end, which may reflect a read error. The V and J genes are TRBV12-3 or TRBV12-4 and TRBJ2-3; TRBD2 agrees at 8 bases. The CDR3 contains 16 residues. CDR3 DNA: TGTGGCAGCAGTTTATGGGCGGGGGGAGGCACAGATACGCAGTATTTT. Translation: CGSSLWAGGGTDTQYF.

The chain uses TRBV29-1 and TRBJ1-1; unclear D gene. The CDR3 has 11 amino acids. Trimming left V 4 bases short and J 2 bases short, with 5 bases between. Germline V CDR1 and CDR2: SQVTM, ANQGSEA. The CDR3 region has the DNA TGCAGCGTTGTGCGTAACACTGAAGCTTTCTTT. Its protein is CSVVRNTEAFF.

The rearrangement joins TRBV20-1 to TRBJ1-1; a possible D gene is TRBD1 (5 bases). The germline V gene encodes CDR1 DFQATT and CDR2 SNEGSKA (reference sequence). CDR3 length equals 15 residues. Trimming removed 1 base at V and 4 bases at J, with 16 bases between. The CDR3 DNA is TGCAGTGCTAGAGTTACAGGCGTCTTCGGCACTGAAGCTTTCTTT. Translation: CSARVTGVFGTEAFF.

The rearrangement joins TRBV20-1 to TRBJ2-5; the D is unclear. Trimming took off 0 bases at V and 7 bases at J, with 15 bases between the two ends. This CDR3 is built from 14 residues. Germline-derived CDR1 and CDR2 are DFQATT and SNEGSKA (reference sequence). The DNA for the CDR3 is TGCAGTGCTAGAGATCCCAGGAGTTGGACGACCCAGTACTTC. Amino acids: CSARDPRSWTTQYF.

This clonotype was counted between two and nine times. This chain connects TRBV25-1 to TRBJ1-6; 7 bases fit TRBD1. The CDR3 runs to 13 residues. V lost 6 bases and J lost 5; bases outside the gene matches: 1. In germline, CDR1 is MGHDK, CDR2 SYGVNS. The CDR3 here is CASRGQDNSPLHF. The CDR3 DNA reads TGTGCCAGCAGAGGACAGGATAATTCACCCCTCCACTTT.

The sample holds a few counts of this clonotype. This rearrangement joins TRBV10-3 to TRBJ1-5, with 7 bases matching TRBD1. CDR1 is ENHRY, CDR2 SYGVKD, per germline. This CDR3 is 13 amino acids long. V lost 6 bases, J lost 4 bases, and 3 bases stayed unmatched. This CDR3 reads CAIRGTANQPQHF. CDR3 bases: TGTGCCATCAGGGGGACAGCTAATCAGCCCCAGCATTTT.

The chain combines TRBV29-1 with TRBJ1-1, with 12 nucleotides matching TRBD1. The length of the CDR3 is 15 residues. CDR1 and CDR2 (germline): SQVTM, ANQGSEA. The V segment lost 7 bases and the J segment 1 base; nucleotides outside the gene matches: 7. The CDR3 DNA reads as TGCAGCGCGGCAGGGACAGGGGGCGGGAACACTGAAGCTTTCTTT. It is translated as CSAAGTGGGNTEAFF.

In its sample, this clonotype was seen a few times. CDR3 nucleotides: TGCAGTGCGGGTTCCATGAACACTGAAGCTTTCTTT. Amino acid sequence: CSAGSMNTEAFF. The chain couples TRBV20-1 to TRBJ1-1, with D hard to call. The germline gives CDR1 DFQATT, CDR2 SNEGSKA (reference sequence). The CDR3 has 12 amino acids. Deletions cut 6 bases from V and 0 bases from J, with 8 bases between.

The chain links TRBV19 to TRBJ1-2; D not resolved. The germline V gene has CDR1 LNHDA and CDR2 SQIVND (reference sequence). V lost 7 bases, J lost 4 bases, and 10 bases lay in between. CDR3 length: 12 residues. CDR3 in amino acids: CASNTGFYGYTF. The CDR3 region has the DNA TGTGCCAGTAATACCGGCTTCTATGGCTACACCTTC.

There are a few counts of this clonotype. The J gene is TRBJ2-2, the V gene TRBV20-1; no reliable D call. The CDR3 loop spans 14 amino acids. Per the germline V gene, CDR1 is DFQATT and CDR2 is SNEGSKA (reference sequence). Trimming pared 0 bases from V and 6 bases from J, leaving 11 bases between. The CDR3 bases are TGCAGTGCTAGAGATCTTGCGCCGCCCGGGGAGCTGTTTTTT. Its translation: CSARDLAPPGELFF.

The rearrangement links TRBV11-2 to TRBJ2-1; 7 nucleotides agree with TRBD2. Unmatched junction bases numbered 7, after V lost 5 bases and J lost 6 bases. This CDR3 comprises 14 residues. Germline values: CDR1 SGHAT, CDR2 FQNNGV. CDR3 coding DNA: TGTGCCAGCAGCCTAACTAGCGCGGCCAATGAGCAGTTCTTC. This gives the protein CASSLTSAANEQFF.

CDR3 protein: CASSPKQRGAPDNEQFF. The DNA for the CDR3 is TGCGCCAGCAGCCCGAAGCAGCGGGGGGCACCTGACAATGAGCAGTTCTTC. The V gene is TRBV5-1, the J gene TRBJ2-1; 9 bases fit TRBD2. The CDR3 length is 17 residues. V shed 4 bases and J 5 bases; nucleotides not matched to a gene: 13. In germline, CDR1 is SGHRS, CDR2 YFSETQ.

The chain recombines TRBV6-2 or TRBV6-3 with TRBJ2-1; 10 bases agree with TRBD2. The CDR3 covers 15 residues. Germline V gene lookup returns CDR1 MNHEY and CDR2 SVGEGT. V lost 8 bases and J lost 2; bases outside the gene matches: 6. The CDR3 nucleotides read TGTGCCAGCGCCTTAGCGGGAGGACCCTACAATGAGCAGTTCTTC. Encoded protein: CASALAGGPYNEQFF.

V and J are TRBV4-3 and TRBJ2-2; D may match TRBD1 or TRBD2 (5 bases each). Germline-derived CDR1 and CDR2 are LGHNA and YSLEER. The CDR3 is 14 amino acids. V was cut by 3 bases and J by 9 bases, with 14 bases left in between. In DNA, the CDR3 is TGCGCCAGCAGCCACCCCTCACGGGGCCGGGAGCTGTTTTTT. Residues: CASSHPSRGRELFF.

This clonotype has a count of ten or more. This sequence joins TRBV11-2 and TRBJ2-7; D unresolved. This CDR3 spans 13 amino acids. Germline V gives CDR1 SGHAT, CDR2 FQNNGV. V was shortened by 0 bases and J by 5 bases, with 8 bases between the two germline ends. CDR3 protein: CASSLEASHEQYF. The CDR3 DNA reads TGTGCCAGCAGCTTAGAGGCTTCCCACGAGCAGTACTTC. The full variable domain, in which reference TRBV11-2 and TRBJ2-7 provide the parts outside the CDR3, is EAGVAQSPRYKIIEKRQSVAFWCNPISGHATLYWYQQILGQGPKLLIQFQNNGVVDDSQLPKDRFSAERLKGVDSTLKIQPAKLEDSAVYLCASSLEASHEQYFGPGTRLTVT.

CDR3 bases: TGTGCCAGCAGCCTTCTCTCGGCGGACACTGAAGCTTTCTTT. Protein sequence: CASSLLSADTEAFF. The rearrangement joins TRBV2 to TRBJ1-1; D ambiguous. The CDR3 contains 14 residues. Germline lookup yields CDR1 SNHLY and CDR2 FYNNEI. Trimming took 6 bases from V and 3 from J, leaving 14 bases between them.

A few counts support this clonotype. The gene calls are TRBV6-1 and TRBJ2-5; D is unclear. V gave up 4 bases and J gave up 5 bases, with 14 bases separating them. Germline lookup yields CDR1 MNHNS and CDR2 SASEGT. The CDR3 loop spans 14 amino acids. The CDR3 loop is CASSGHPAWETQYF. In DNA, the CDR3 is TGTGCCAGCAGTGGACACCCGGCTTGGGAGACCCAGTACTTC.

The sample holds a few counts of this clonotype. The chain couples TRBV4-2 to TRBJ2-4; D gene unclear. This CDR3 comprises 17 residues. Germline CDR1 and CDR2: LGHNA and YNFKEQ. Trimming pared 3 bases from V and 3 bases from J, leaving 18 bases between. The CDR3 DNA reads TGTGCCAGCAGCCAGAGAGTCGACCACTGGGGCAAAAACATTCAGTACTTC. It encodes CASSQRVDHWGKNIQYF.

CDR3 nucleotide sequence: TGTGCCAGCAGGAATGGACAGGGCGGGCGGCCCCAGCATTTT. This translates into CASRNGQGGRPQHF. The chain employs TRBV12-3 or TRBV12-4 and TRBJ1-5; 8 bases fit TRBD1. The CDR3 is made up of 14 amino acids. Germline trimming cut 6 bases from V and 9 bases from J; bases unmatched to any gene: 10.

This chain uses TRBV20-1 with TRBJ1-5, with D perhaps TRBD1 (5 bases). The CDR3 has 12 amino acids. CDR1 DFQATT and CDR2 SNEGSKA come from the germline V gene (reference sequence). With 5 bases removed from V and 5 bases from J, the gap between germline ends came to 10 bases. This chain's CDR3 is CSAVGGDQPQHF. CDR3 coding DNA: TGCAGTGCTGTGGGGGGAGATCAGCCCCAGCATTTT.

The rearrangement uses TRBV11-2 and TRBJ2-5; D gene unclear. Between the trimmed V and J ends, which lost 7 bases and 1 base, there was a span of 10 bases. CDR1 SGHAT and CDR2 FQNNGV come from the germline V gene. The CDR3 runs to 13 residues. The CDR3 region has the DNA TGTGCCAGCACAGCGAGGATCCAAGAGACCCAGTACTTC. This sequence encodes CASTARIQETQYF.

This clonotype appeared many times. The chain joins TRBV20-1 to TRBJ1-2; no firm D call. Trimming took off 2 bases at V and 1 base at J, with 11 bases between the two ends. Germline V gives CDR1 DFQATT, CDR2 SNEGSKA (reference sequence). The CDR3 loop spans 14 amino acids. Here the CDR3 DNA reads TGCAGTGCTAGACCAAAACGGTTTAACTATGGCTACACCTTC. Translated: CSARPKRFNYGYTF.

This CDR3 is CASSRATSGRPNEQFF. DNA for the CDR3: TGTGCCAGCAGCCGCGCGACTAGCGGGAGGCCAAATGAGCAGTTCTTC. J is TRBJ2-1 and V is TRBV9; 13 bases fit TRBD2. J lost 7 bases, V lost 4 bases, and 8 bases had no gene match. The CDR3 totals 16 residues. Germline CDR1 reads SGDLS; CDR2 reads YYNGEE. The full variable domain, rest sourced from reference TRBV9 and TRBJ2-1, is DSGVTQTPKHLITATGQRVTLRCSPRSGDLSVYWYQQSLDQGLQFLIQYYNGEERAKGNILERFSAQQFPDLHSELNLSSLELGDSALYFCASSRATSGRPNEQFFGPGTRLTVL.

J is TRBJ2-7 and V is TRBV6-5, with D unclear. The CDR3 length is 15 residues. The germline V gene encodes CDR1 MNHEY and CDR2 SVGAGI. V was pared by 1 base and J by 2 bases, with 12 bases between. The CDR3 bases are TGTGCCAGCAGTTACTTACGTAGGCCACCCTACGAGCAGTACTTC. Its protein product is CASSYLRRPPYEQYF.